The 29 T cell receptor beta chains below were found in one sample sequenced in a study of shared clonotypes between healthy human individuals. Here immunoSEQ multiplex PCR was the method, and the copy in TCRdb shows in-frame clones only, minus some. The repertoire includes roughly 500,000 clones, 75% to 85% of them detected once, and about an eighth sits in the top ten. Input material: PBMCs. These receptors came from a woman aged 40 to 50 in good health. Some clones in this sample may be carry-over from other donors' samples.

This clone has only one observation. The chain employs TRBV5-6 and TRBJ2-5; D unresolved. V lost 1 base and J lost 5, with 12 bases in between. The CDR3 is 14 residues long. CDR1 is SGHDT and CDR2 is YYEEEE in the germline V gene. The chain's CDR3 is CASSLFREWETQYF. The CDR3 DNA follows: TGTGCCAGCAGCTTGTTCCGTGAGTGGGAGACCCAGTACTTC.

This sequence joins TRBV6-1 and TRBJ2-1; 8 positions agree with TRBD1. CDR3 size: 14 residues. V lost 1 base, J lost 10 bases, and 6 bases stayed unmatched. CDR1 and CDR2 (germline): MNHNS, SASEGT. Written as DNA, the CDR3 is TGTGCCAGCAGTGAAGTAGGACAGGGCGAAGAGCAGTTCTTC. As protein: CASSEVGQGEEQFF.

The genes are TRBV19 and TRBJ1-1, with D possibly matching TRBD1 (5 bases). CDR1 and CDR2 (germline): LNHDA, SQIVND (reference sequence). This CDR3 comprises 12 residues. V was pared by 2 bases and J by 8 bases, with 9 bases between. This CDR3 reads CASSINQGEAFF. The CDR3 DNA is TGTGCCAGTAGTATAAATCAGGGAGAAGCTTTCTTT.

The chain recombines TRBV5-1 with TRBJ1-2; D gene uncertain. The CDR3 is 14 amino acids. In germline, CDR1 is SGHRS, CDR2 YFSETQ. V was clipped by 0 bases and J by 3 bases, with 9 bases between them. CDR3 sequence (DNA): TGCGCCAGCAGCTTGGCCCTTTCAGACTATGGCTACACCTTC. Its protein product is CASSLALSDYGYTF.

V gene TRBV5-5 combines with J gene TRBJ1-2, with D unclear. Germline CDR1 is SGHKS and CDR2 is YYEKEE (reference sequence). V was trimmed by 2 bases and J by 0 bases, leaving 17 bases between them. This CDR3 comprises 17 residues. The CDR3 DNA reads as TGTGCCAGCAGCTTATACCCTCGCAGGAGTACTAACTATGGCTACACCTTC. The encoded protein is CASSLYPRRSTNYGYTF.

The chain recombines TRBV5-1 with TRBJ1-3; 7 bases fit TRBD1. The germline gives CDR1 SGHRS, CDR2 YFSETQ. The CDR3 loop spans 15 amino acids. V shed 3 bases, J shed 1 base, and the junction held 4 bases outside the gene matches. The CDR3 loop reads CASSSTGLSGNTIYF. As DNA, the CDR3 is TGCGCCAGCAGCTCGACAGGGCTTTCTGGAAACACCATATATTTT.

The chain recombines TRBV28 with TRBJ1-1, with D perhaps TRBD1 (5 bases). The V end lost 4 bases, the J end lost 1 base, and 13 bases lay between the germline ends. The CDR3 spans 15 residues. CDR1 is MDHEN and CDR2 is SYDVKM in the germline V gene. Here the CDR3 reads CASSWPRRENTEAFF. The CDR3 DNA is TGTGCCAGCAGTTGGCCCCGCAGGGAGAACACTGAAGCTTTCTTT.

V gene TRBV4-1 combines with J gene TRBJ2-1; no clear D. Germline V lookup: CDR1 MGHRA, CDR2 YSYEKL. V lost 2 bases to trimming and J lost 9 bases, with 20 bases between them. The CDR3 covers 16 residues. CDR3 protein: CASSQSRASITPEQFF. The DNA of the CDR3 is TGCGCCAGCAGCCAAAGTAGGGCTAGTATCACCCCTGAGCAGTTCTTC.

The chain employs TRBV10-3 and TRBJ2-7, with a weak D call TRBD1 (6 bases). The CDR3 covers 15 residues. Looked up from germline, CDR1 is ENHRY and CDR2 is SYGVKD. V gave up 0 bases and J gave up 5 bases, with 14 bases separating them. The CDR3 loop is CAISESTGALDEQYF. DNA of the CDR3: TGTGCCATCAGTGAGTCGACAGGCGCCTTGGACGAGCAGTACTTC.

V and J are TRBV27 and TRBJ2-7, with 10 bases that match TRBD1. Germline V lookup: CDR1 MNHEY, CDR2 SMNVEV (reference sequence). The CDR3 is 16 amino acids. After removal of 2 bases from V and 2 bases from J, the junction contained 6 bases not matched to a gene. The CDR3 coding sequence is TGTGCCAGCAGTTTAGCCGCCGGACAGGGGGCCTACGAGCAGTACTTC. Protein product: CASSLAAGQGAYEQYF.

The CDR3 is CASSQRAGAMGINNEQFF. As DNA, the CDR3 is TGTGCCAGCAGCCAACGGGCGGGAGCGATGGGGATTAACAATGAGCAGTTCTTC. J is TRBJ2-1 and V is TRBV4-2; 7 bases fit TRBD2. Germline loops: CDR1 LGHNA, CDR2 YNFKEQ. The V gene end was trimmed by 2 bases and the J gene end by 5 bases; junction bases not matched to a gene: 15. There are 18 residues in the CDR3.

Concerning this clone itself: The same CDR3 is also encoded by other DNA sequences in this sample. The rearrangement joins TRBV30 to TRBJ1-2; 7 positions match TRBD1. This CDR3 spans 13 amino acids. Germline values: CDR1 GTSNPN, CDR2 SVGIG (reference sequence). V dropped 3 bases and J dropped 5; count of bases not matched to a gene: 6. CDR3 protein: CAWRSRGRYGYTF. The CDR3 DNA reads TGTGCCTGGAGAAGTAGGGGGCGTTATGGCTACACCTTC.

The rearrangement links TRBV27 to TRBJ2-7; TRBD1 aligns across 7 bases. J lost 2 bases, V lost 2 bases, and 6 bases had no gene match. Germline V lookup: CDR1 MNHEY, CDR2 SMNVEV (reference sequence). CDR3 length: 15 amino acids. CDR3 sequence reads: CASSLGTAAPYEQYF. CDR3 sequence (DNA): TGTGCCAGCAGTTTAGGGACAGCCGCTCCCTACGAGCAGTACTTC.

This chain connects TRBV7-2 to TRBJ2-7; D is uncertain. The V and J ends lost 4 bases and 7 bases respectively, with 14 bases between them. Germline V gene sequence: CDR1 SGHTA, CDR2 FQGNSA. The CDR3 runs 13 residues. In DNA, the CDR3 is TGTGCCAGCAGCTCCCCCCCCGGTCGGGAGCAGTACTTC. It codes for CASSSPPGREQYF.

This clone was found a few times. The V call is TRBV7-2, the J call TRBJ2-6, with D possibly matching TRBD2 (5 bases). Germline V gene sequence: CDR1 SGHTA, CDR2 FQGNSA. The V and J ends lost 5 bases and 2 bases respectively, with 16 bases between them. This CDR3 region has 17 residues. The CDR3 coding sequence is TGTGCCAGCAGCCCCAGCGTATCGAGGGCTGGGGCCAACGTCCTGACTTTC. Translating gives CASSPSVSRAGANVLTF.

The CDR3 DNA reads TGCGCCAGCAGCTTCCAGGGGGAAGAGACCCAGTACTTC. It codes for CASSFQGEETQYF. The rearrangement links TRBV5-1 to TRBJ2-5; TRBD1 aligns across 7 bases. Germline CDR1 reads SGHRS; CDR2 reads YFSETQ. V shed 2 bases and J 3 bases; nucleotides not matched to a gene: 1. The CDR3 is 13 amino acids.

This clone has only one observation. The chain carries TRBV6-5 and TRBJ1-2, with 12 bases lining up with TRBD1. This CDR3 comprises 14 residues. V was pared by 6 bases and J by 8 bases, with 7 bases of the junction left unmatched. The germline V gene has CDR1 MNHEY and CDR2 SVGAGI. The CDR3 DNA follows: TGTGCCAGCAGCTCCGGGACAGGGGGCCGGGGCTACACCTTC. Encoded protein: CASSSGTGGRGYTF.

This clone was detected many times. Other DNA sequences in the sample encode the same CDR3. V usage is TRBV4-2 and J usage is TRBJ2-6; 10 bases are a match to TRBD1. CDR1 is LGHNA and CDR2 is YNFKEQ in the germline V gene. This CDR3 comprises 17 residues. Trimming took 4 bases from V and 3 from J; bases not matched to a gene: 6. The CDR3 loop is CASSLGTGESGANVLTF. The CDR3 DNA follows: TGTGCCAGCAGCCTCGGGACAGGGGAAAGTGGGGCCAACGTCCTGACTTTC.

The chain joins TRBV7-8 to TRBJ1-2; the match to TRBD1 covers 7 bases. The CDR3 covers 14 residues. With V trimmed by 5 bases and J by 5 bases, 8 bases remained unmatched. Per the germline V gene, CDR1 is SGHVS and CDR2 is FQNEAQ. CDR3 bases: TGTGCCAGCAGCCCAGACAGGGACCCATATGGCTACACCTTC. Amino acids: CASSPDRDPYGYTF.

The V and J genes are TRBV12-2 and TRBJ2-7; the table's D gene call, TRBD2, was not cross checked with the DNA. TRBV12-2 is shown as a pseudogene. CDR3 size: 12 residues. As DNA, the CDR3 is TGTGCAAGTCGCTTAGGAGGCTACGAGCAGTACTTC. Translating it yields CASRLGGYEQYF.

The DNA of the CDR3 is TGTGCCAGCAGCTTATGGGGGCCCTACGAGCAGTACTTC. Translating it yields CASSLWGPYEQYF. J is TRBJ2-7 and V is TRBV11-2; D is possibly TRBD1 (6 bases). V dropped 2 bases and J dropped 2 bases, with 7 bases sitting between them. The germline gives CDR1 SGHAT, CDR2 FQNNGV. The CDR3 sequence is 13 residues long.

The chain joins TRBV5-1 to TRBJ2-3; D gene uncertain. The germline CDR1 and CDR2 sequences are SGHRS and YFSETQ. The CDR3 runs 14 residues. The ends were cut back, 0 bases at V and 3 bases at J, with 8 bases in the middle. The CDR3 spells CASSLDSNTDTQYF. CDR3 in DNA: TGCGCCAGCAGCTTGGACAGTAATACAGATACGCAGTATTTT.

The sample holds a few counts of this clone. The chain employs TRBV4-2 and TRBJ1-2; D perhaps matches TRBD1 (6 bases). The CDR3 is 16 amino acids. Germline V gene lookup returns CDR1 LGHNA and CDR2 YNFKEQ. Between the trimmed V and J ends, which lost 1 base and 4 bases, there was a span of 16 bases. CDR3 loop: CASSQGGAGMSYGYTF. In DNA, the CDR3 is TGTGCCAGCAGCCAAGGGGGGGCAGGGATGAGCTATGGCTACACCTTC.

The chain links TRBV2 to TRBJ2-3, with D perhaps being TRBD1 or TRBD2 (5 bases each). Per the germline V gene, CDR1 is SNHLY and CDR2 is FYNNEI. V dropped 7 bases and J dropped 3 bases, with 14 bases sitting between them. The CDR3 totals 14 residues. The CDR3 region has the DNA TGTGCCAGCACTGGGGGAGTCGAAACAGATACGCAGTATTTT. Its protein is CASTGGVETDTQYF.

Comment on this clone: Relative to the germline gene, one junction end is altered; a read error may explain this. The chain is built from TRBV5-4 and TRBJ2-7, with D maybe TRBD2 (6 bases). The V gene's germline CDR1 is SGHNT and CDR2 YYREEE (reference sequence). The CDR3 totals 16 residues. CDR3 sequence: CASSLSPTRSAYERYF. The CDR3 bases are TGTGCCAGCAGCTTGAGCCCGACTAGGTCTGCGTACGAGCGGTACTTC.

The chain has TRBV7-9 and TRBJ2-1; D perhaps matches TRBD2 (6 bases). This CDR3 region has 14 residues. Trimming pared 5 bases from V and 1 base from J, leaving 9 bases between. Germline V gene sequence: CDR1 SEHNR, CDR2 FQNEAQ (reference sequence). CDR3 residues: CASSASGSYNEQFF. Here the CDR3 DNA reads TGTGCCAGCAGCGCGAGCGGGTCCTACAATGAGCAGTTCTTC.

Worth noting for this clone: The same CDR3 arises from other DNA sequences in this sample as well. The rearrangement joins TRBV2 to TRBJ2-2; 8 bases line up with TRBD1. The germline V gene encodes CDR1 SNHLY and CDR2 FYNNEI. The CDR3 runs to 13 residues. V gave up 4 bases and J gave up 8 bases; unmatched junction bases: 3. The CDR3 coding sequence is TGTGCCAGCAGTGGGACAGGGTCTGGGGAGCTGTTTTTT. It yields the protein CASSGTGSGELFF.

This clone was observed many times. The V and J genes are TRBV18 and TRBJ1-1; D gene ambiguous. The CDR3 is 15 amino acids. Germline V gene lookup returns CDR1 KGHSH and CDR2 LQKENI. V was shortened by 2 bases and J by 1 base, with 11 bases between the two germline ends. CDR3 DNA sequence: TGTGCCAGCTCACCATTGGGCACCTGGAACACTGAAGCTTTCTTT. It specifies CASSPLGTWNTEAFF.

The CDR3 spells CASSLGTGTSSYEQYF. The CDR3 nucleotides are TGTGCCAGCAGCTTAGGTACAGGGACCAGCTCCTACGAGCAGTACTTC. The chain carries TRBV13 and TRBJ2-7; the D gene is possibly TRBD1 (6 bases). V lost 0 bases and J 0 bases, leaving 12 bases between the germline ends. Germline V CDR1 and CDR2: PRHDT, FYEKMQ (reference sequence). This CDR3 contains 16 residues.